This TCR beta chain was found in a study of blood T cells in healthy people across ages. For the second PCR, which ran for roughly 7 to 11 cycles, a sample-barcoded 5' primer and a J-beta primer mix were used. TCRdb used MiXCR to reprocess the 5' RACE reads, holding one entry per CDR3 protein. The sample comprises more than 1 million distinct CDR3 sequences, 40% to 55% of which are singletons, and 15% to 20% rests with the top ten. The germline V gene has CDR1 MDHEN and CDR2 SYDVKM. CDR3 length: 10 amino acids. The V gene lost 8 bases and the J gene lost 11 bases, with 12 bases spanning the gap. The source material was blood. This chain uses TRBV28 with TRBJ1-1; no clear D gene. The sequence was obtained from a woman aged 60 to 75 in good health. The DNA for the CDR3 is TGTGCCAGCGGAGGGAACGGGGCTTTCTTT. Translated, it gives CASGGNGAFF.